The rows below give T cell receptor beta chains drawn from one sample of a study of OX40 agonist ivuxolimab in advanced cancers. Assay used: immunoSEQ multiplex PCR; TCRdb lists only in-frame clones, some missing. The sample lists 30,000 to 50,000 clones, about 89% occurring once. The source material was CD4+ or CD8+ T cells sorted from blood, sampled in a trial of the OX40 agonist ivuxolimab. The receptors stem from an adult with an advanced solid tumor such as melanoma, head and neck, liver or kidney cancer. CDR3s leave out the opening cysteine and the closing phenylalanine or tryptophan.

cdr3_aa j_call v_call
ASSASGGAEF TRBJ2-1 TRBV7-2
ASSLWGGQPQH TRBJ1-5 TRBV6-1
ASSQAPVGAADTQY TRBJ2-3 TRBV4-2
ASTLLGQGAGQPQH TRBJ1-5 TRBV28
ASRGEVDEQY TRBJ2-7 TRBV5-1
ASSQTGVRQETQY TRBJ2-5 TRBV5-1
ASSIEGQETGELF TRBJ2-2 TRBV19
ASSSGPNPGAF TRBJ1-1 TRBV5-5
ASSKREGTSNYGYT TRBJ1-2 TRBV7-2
ASREGGKTSTDTQY TRBJ2-3 TRBV5-4
ASSRQGHEQY NA TRBV2
ASSHHGVQNYGYT TRBJ1-2 TRBV4-1
ASSQEGADGYT TRBJ1-2 TRBV18
ASSTNEKLF TRBJ1-4 TRBV2
ASSPRGNTGELF TRBJ2-2 TRBV18
ASSLVVDQPQH TRBJ1-5 TRBV7-8
ASSPPWGSKNIQY TRBJ2-4 TRBV18
ASSPLRGQNIQY TRBJ2-4 TRBV6-1
ASGSGWVNRADTQY TRBJ2-3 TRBV12-5
ASRAQTVNTEAF TRBJ1-1 TRBV6-1
ASSLYIQETQY TRBJ2-5 TRBV5-1
ASSQGRGLDTQY TRBJ2-3 TRBV7-9
ASSTETGRVETQY TRBJ2-5 TRBV2
SVEGGGRTGELF TRBJ2-2 TRBV29-1
ASSLESRGEETQY TRBJ2-5 TRBV5-1
ASSGGGAGWNEQY TRBJ2-7 TRBV19
ASSPGDLFSYNEQF TRBJ2-1 TRBV5-4
ASSPPGGGELF TRBJ2-2 TRBV9
ASSLDRNNQPQH TRBJ1-5 TRBV6-1
ASSPMLTVQETQY TRBJ2-5 TRBV11-1
ASSATGSGELF TRBJ2-2 TRBV7-3
ASSPRRTGGTEAF TRBJ1-1 TRBV27
ASSLRGAYNQPQH TRBJ1-5 TRBV28
ASSFSNTEAF TRBJ1-1 TRBV5-6
ASSPLANTEAF TRBJ1-1 TRBV18
ASSYSVGGSYNEQF TRBJ2-1 TRBV6-5
ASSPPGSLWGRGYT TRBJ1-2 TRBV18
ASRRTGMNTEAF TRBJ1-1 TRBV5-1
ASTPTGRVGDTQY TRBJ2-3 TRBV14
VRSTRQGAGGYT TRBJ1-2 TRBV7-5
ASRGRTAGANVLT TRBJ2-6 TRBV2
ASSFSTGGPYEQY TRBJ2-7 TRBV6-6
ASSMYRGAF TRBJ1-1 TRBV19
ASCPRTSGPHNEQF TRBJ2-1 TRBV2
ASSRQVATNEKLF TRBJ1-4 TRBV7-2
ASSLNRDTEAF TRBJ1-1 TRBV27
ASSVAPSYRGASYT TRBJ1-2 TRBV9
ASSLERHYPYEQY TRBJ2-7 TRBV5-5
ASSLRDPGQPQH TRBJ1-5 TRBV7-2
ASSRTGASYEQY TRBJ2-7 TRBV6-1
ASSIGGALQETQY TRBJ2-5 TRBV5-1
ASSPSPDTQY TRBJ2-3 TRBV18
ASSSGGTTDTQY TRBJ2-3 TRBV19
ASSIIRYSNQPQH TRBJ1-5 TRBV19
ASSLSWGRDEAF TRBJ1-1 TRBV7-9
ASSWTSGGINEQF TRBJ2-1 TRBV27
SAAFEPIGNSPLH TRBJ1-6 TRBV29-1
ASGWDRGSEQY TRBJ2-7 TRBV6-1
ASLTGPRNQPQH TRBJ1-5 TRBV10-1